This TCR beta chain stems from a study of OX40 agonist ivuxolimab in advanced cancers. About the study: Patients were infused with ivuxolimab every 2 weeks at 0.01 to 10 mg/kg. Patients receiving dose escalation had hepatocellular carcinoma, melanoma, renal cell or head and neck cancer.

The length of the CDR3 is 17 residues. V was pared by 5 bases and J by 4 bases, with 11 bases of the junction left unmatched. CDR1 is SGHVS and CDR2 is FNYEAQ in the germline V gene. Details on this clone: Its antigen is unknown.

Sequencing used immunoSEQ multiplex PCR; TCRdb keeps in-frame clones, though not all of them. The sample yields roughly 100,000 clones, roughly 90% seen once. Study-level findings and limits: Still undetermined is the antigen specificity of the expanded peripheral T cells.

Blood sampling was done at baseline, cycle 4 day 1, and cycle 7 day 1. This chain joins TRBV7-6 and TRBJ2-1, with TRBD2 matching over 10 bases. This receptor was obtained from an adult with an advanced solid tumor such as melanoma, head and neck, liver or kidney cancer. The sequences come from CD4+ or CD8+ T cells sorted from blood, collected in a trial of the OX40 agonist ivuxolimab. The DNA of the CDR3 is TGTGCCAGCAGCCCGATGGTAGCGGGGGGTCCATACAATGAGCAGTTCTTC. Amino acid sequence: CASSPMVAGGPYNEQFF.